The 27 T cell receptor beta chains listed next were all sequenced from one sample in a study of cytomegalovirus exposure and HLA in healthy donors. 60 Vbeta and 13 Jbeta primers were used in PCR. Clones were read by immunoSEQ multiplex PCR, and TCRdb kept only the in-frame ones, dropping some. This table has roughly 99,000 clones, roughly 80% appearing once. Sequencing was carried out using PBMCs. These receptors were collected from a man between 60 and 75 years old in good health and CMV-seropositive.

V and J are TRBV29-1 and TRBJ1-1; D not certain. V lost 5 bases and J 5 bases, leaving 21 bases between the germline ends. Per the germline V gene, CDR1 is SQVTM and CDR2 is ANQGSEA. CDR3 length equals 15 residues. Written as DNA, the CDR3 is TGCAGCGTTCTACTAGGAGGAAAGGGAGGGACTGAAGCTTTCTTT. Translating gives CSVLLGGKGGTEAFF. Full variable domain (rest looked up from reference TRBV29-1 and TRBJ1-1): SAVISQKPSRDICQRGTSLTIQCQVDSQVTMMFWYRQQPGQSLTLIATANQGSEATYESGFVIDKFPISRPNLTFSTLTVSNMSPEDSSIYLCSVLLGGKGGTEAFFGQGTRLTVV.

V is TRBV4-2 and J is TRBJ2-3; 7 bases match TRBD1. CDR3 length equals 16 residues. V dropped 2 bases and J dropped 2; count of bases not matched to a gene: 7. From germline, CDR1 is LGHNA and CDR2 YNFKEQ. CDR3 sequence (DNA): TGTGCCAGCAGCCAACGTGCAGGGGGACCCACAGATACGCAGTATTTT. It codes for CASSQRAGGPTDTQYF.

This sequence joins TRBV2 and TRBJ1-5; D remains ambiguous. Trimming took 1 base from V and 11 from J, leaving 18 bases between them. This CDR3 has 15 residues. Germline V lookup: CDR1 SNHLY, CDR2 FYNNEI. CDR3 nucleotides: TGTGCCAGCAGTGAAGGGCGGGGTGGGATTTCGACCCAGCATTTT. This sequence encodes CASSEGRGGISTQHF.

CDR3 coding DNA: TGTGCCAGCAGTTACTCCCCCACGGGGGAGAAAAACATTCAGTACTTC. Translation gives CASSYSPTGEKNIQYF. The chain has TRBV6-6 and TRBJ2-4, with D possibly being TRBD2 (6 bases). The CDR3 totals 16 residues. V gave up 0 bases and J gave up 4 bases, with 13 bases separating them. The germline gives CDR1 MNHNY, CDR2 SVGAGI (reference sequence).

V and J are TRBV18 and TRBJ1-5; a weak D match, TRBD1 (6 bases). The CDR3 sequence is 15 residues long. V was trimmed by 5 bases and J by 0 bases, leaving 11 bases between them. Germline values: CDR1 KGHSH, CDR2 LQKENI. The CDR3: CASSVTGDSNQPQHF. Here the CDR3 DNA reads TGTGCCAGCTCAGTGACAGGTGATAGCAATCAGCCCCAGCATTTT.

The genes are TRBV29-1 and TRBJ1-2, with D hard to call. The CDR3 sequence is 12 residues long. V lost 3 bases and J lost 5, with 10 bases in between. The germline V gene has CDR1 SQVTM and CDR2 ANQGSEA. CDR3 amino acids: CSVERGGYGYTF. CDR3 DNA sequence: TGCAGCGTTGAGAGAGGAGGGTATGGCTACACCTTC.

This chain connects TRBV5-1 to TRBJ2-7; 7 nucleotides agree with TRBD1. Germline CDR1 SGHRS, CDR2 YFSETQ. Unmatched junction bases numbered 10, after V lost 4 bases and J lost 6 bases. CDR3 length: 14 amino acids. CDR3 in amino acids: CASSPGTEASEQYF. The CDR3 nucleotides are TGCGCCAGCAGCCCCGGGACAGAAGCCTCCGAGCAGTACTTC.

J is TRBJ1-4 and V is TRBV18, with unresolved D. The CDR3 is 13 residues long. V was pared by 3 bases and J by 7 bases, with 9 bases between. Per the germline V gene, CDR1 is KGHSH and CDR2 is LQKENI. CDR3 sequence: CASSPGVGEKLFF. In DNA form, the CDR3 reads TGTGCCAGCTCACCGGGCGTTGGTGAAAAACTGTTTTTT.

The chain is built from TRBV10-2 and TRBJ2-7; TRBD1 is a possible D gene (5 bases). Germline CDR1 and CDR2: WSHSY and SAAADI. This CDR3 contains 11 residues. The ends were cut back, 5 bases at V and 5 bases at J, with 7 bases in the middle. The CDR3 coding sequence is TGCGCCAGCAGTCCAGGGAACGAGCAGTACTTC. Encoded protein: CASSPGNEQYF.

This clone was detected only once. The rearrangement joins TRBV7-9 to TRBJ1-3, with TRBD1 identical over 7 bases. CDR3 length: 17 amino acids. Germline V gene lookup returns CDR1 SEHNR and CDR2 FQNEAQ (reference sequence). V lost 2 bases to trimming and J lost 4 bases; unmatched junction nucleotides: 11. This chain's CDR3 is CASSLYSTGSAGNTIYF. The CDR3 bases are TGTGCCAGCAGCTTATACTCGACAGGGTCGGCAGGAAACACCATATATTTT.

The chain is built from TRBV9 and TRBJ2-7, with D possibly TRBD1 on 5 matching bases. The CDR3 contains 15 residues. Trimming took off 1 base at V and 3 bases at J, with 14 bases between the two ends. Per germline, CDR1 SGDLS and CDR2 YYNGEE. In DNA, the CDR3 is TGTGCCAGCAGCGTATCGGCACAGGAGAACTACGAGCAGTACTTC. It is translated as CASSVSAQENYEQYF. The full variable domain, in which reference TRBV9 and TRBJ2-7 provide the parts outside the CDR3, is DSGVTQTPKHLITATGQRVTLRCSPRSGDLSVYWYQQSLDQGLQFLIQYYNGEERAKGNILERFSAQQFPDLHSELNLSSLELGDSALYFCASSVSAQENYEQYFGPGTRLTVT.

The chain recombines TRBV14 with TRBJ1-2; D ambiguous. The germline V gene encodes CDR1 SGHDN and CDR2 FVKESK. The CDR3 is 16 residues long. V was trimmed by 0 bases and J by 4 bases, leaving 15 bases between them. The CDR3 loop reads CASSQDGGRTLYGYTF. The CDR3 coding sequence is TGTGCCAGCAGCCAAGATGGAGGACGGACCCTCTATGGCTACACCTTC.

V usage is TRBV5-1 and J usage is TRBJ2-1; weak D call: TRBD1 (5 bases). Germline V gene sequence: CDR1 SGHRS, CDR2 YFSETQ. This CDR3 contains 15 residues. V shed 4 bases and J shed 0 bases, with 11 bases lying between them. CDR3 sequence reads: CASSPGLSSYNEQFF. The CDR3 nucleotides read TGCGCCAGCAGCCCAGGGCTGAGCTCCTACAATGAGCAGTTCTTC. Full variable domain (remainder filled in from reference TRBV5-1 and TRBJ2-1): KAGVTQTPRYLIKTRGQQVTLSCSPISGHRSVSWYQQTPGQGLQFLFEYFSETQRNKGNFPGRFSGRQFSNSRSEMNVSTLELGDSALYLCASSPGLSSYNEQFFGPGTRLTVL.

This clone has a single count. The chain has TRBV6-6 and TRBJ2-7; 7 bases fit TRBD2. J lost 2 bases, V lost 5 bases, and 9 bases had no gene match. The germline CDR1 and CDR2 sequences are MNHNY and SVGAGI (reference sequence). The CDR3 runs 15 residues. The CDR3 DNA reads TGTGCCAGCAGTCATGCCGGGACTACAACCTACGAGCAGTACTTC. Amino acid sequence: CASSHAGTTTYEQYF.

The chain has TRBV11-1 and TRBJ2-2, with TRBD2 matching over 7 bases. Germline loops: CDR1 SGHAT, CDR2 FQDESV (reference sequence). V gave up 3 bases and J gave up 0 bases; unmatched junction bases: 1. The CDR3 runs to 15 residues. DNA for the CDR3: TGTGCCAGCAGCTTTGGGGGGGCGAACACCGGGGAGCTGTTTTTT. This translates into CASSFGGANTGELFF.

This chain links TRBV27 with TRBJ1-2; 10 nucleotides agree with TRBD1. Germline CDR1 and CDR2: MNHEY and SMNVEV (reference sequence). J was trimmed by 4 bases and V by 1 base; bases with no gene match: 21. The CDR3 totals 21 residues. CDR3 sequence: CASSLYRKAGTGERELYGYTF. The CDR3, as DNA: TGTGCCAGCAGTTTATACCGTAAAGCCGGGACAGGGGAGAGAGAACTCTATGGCTACACCTTC.

The chain combines TRBV29-1 with TRBJ1-2; D call uncertain. V was shortened by 0 bases and J by 0 bases, with 5 bases between the two germline ends. The germline V gene has CDR1 SQVTM and CDR2 ANQGSEA. The CDR3 has 13 amino acids. CDR3 sequence reads: CSVEDTPNYGYTF. The CDR3 bases are TGCAGCGTTGAAGATACTCCTAACTATGGCTACACCTTC.

The chain has TRBV19 and TRBJ2-5, with 7 bases lining up with TRBD1. The germline V gene has CDR1 LNHDA and CDR2 SQIVND (reference sequence). The CDR3 has 13 residues. Trimming took 4 bases from V and 13 from J; bases not matched to a gene: 12. The CDR3 DNA is TGTGCCAGTAGTACCCCCCGGACAGGTAGCTTGTACTTC. Translation gives CASSTPRTGSLYF.

The chain links TRBV25-1 to TRBJ1-1; tentatively, D is TRBD1 (5 bases). The V gene's germline CDR1 is MGHDK and CDR2 SYGVNS. Trimming shortened V by 5 bases and J by 2 bases, and 15 bases separated the two germline ends. This CDR3 comprises 15 residues. The CDR3 DNA reads TGTGCCAGCAGTCCCCTGGGGGGTGTAAACACTGAAGCTTTCTTT. Its protein product is CASSPLGGVNTEAFF.

The chain joins TRBV10-3 to TRBJ2-3, with TRBD2 matching 7 bases. The germline CDR1 and CDR2 sequences are ENHRY and SYGVKD. V was clipped by 6 bases and J by 1 base; unmatched bases: 10. The CDR3 has 16 residues. CDR3 sequence (DNA): TGTGCCATCAGCGCTCGGACTAGACTTGGCACAGATACGCAGTATTTT. Translating gives CAISARTRLGTDTQYF.

The chain is built from TRBV29-1 and TRBJ1-1, with 7 positions matching TRBD1. The junction had 5 bases not matched to a gene; V was cut back by 4 bases and J by 0 bases. CDR1 and CDR2 (germline): SQVTM, ANQGSEA. The CDR3 runs to 14 residues. The CDR3 DNA follows: TGCAGCGTTGCCGGACAGGCGGTGAACACTGAAGCTTTCTTT. Protein sequence: CSVAGQAVNTEAFF.

The gene calls are TRBV6-1 and TRBJ2-1, with D maybe TRBD1 (5 bases). In germline, CDR1 is MNHNS, CDR2 SASEGT. CDR3 size: 11 residues. V shed 9 bases and J shed 4 bases, with 7 bases lying between them. CDR3 in amino acids: CASRQYNEQFF. CDR3 nucleotide sequence: TGTGCCAGTCGACAGTACAATGAGCAGTTCTTC.

This chain joins TRBV7-9 and TRBJ2-2; TRBD1 aligns across 7 bases. The J segment lost 7 bases and the V segment lost 1 base, leaving 6 bases of the junction unmatched. There are 15 residues in the CDR3. CDR1 and CDR2 from the germline V gene are SEHNR and FQNEAQ (reference sequence). The CDR3 DNA reads as TGTGCCAGCAGCTTAGGATGGACAGGCCTCGGGGAGCTGTTTTTT. Amino acid sequence: CASSLGWTGLGELFF. Filled out from reference TRBV7-9 and TRBJ2-2, the complete variable domain reads DTGVSQNPRHKITKRGQNVTFRCDPISEHNRLYWYRQTLGQGPEFLTYFQNEAQLEKSRLLSDRFSAERPKGSFSTLEIQRTEQGDSAMYLCASSLGWTGLGELFFGEGSRLTVL.

The rearrangement joins TRBV13 to TRBJ2-1; 12 bases map to TRBD2. Germline assignment: CDR1 PRHDT and CDR2 FYEKMQ (reference sequence). Trimming cost V 3 bases and J 10 bases; bases outside gene matches: 19. This CDR3 region has 19 residues. The CDR3 region is CASSFNRRVTSGGLQEQFF. The CDR3 region has the DNA TGTGCCAGCAGCTTTAATCGGCGGGTGACTAGCGGGGGTCTGCAGGAGCAGTTCTTC.

The chain links TRBV6-4 to TRBJ2-2; TRBD1 might be the D (5 bases). Between the trimmed V and J ends, which lost 3 bases and 3 bases, there was a span of 8 bases. Per the germline V gene, CDR1 is MRHNA and CDR2 is SNTAGT. The CDR3 has 14 amino acids. CDR3 residues: CASSEGLDTGELFF. CDR3 nucleotide sequence: TGTGCCAGCAGTGAGGGGCTCGACACCGGGGAGCTGTTTTTT.

This clone was counted between two and nine times. This chain links TRBV15 with TRBJ2-7; a weak D match, TRBD2 (6 bases). Trimming shortened V by 5 bases and J by 0 bases, and 11 bases separated the two germline ends. The CDR3 has 14 amino acids. Germline loops: CDR1 LNHNV, CDR2 YYDKDF (reference sequence). The CDR3: CATSVGGASYEQYF. The CDR3 bases are TGTGCCACCAGCGTCGGCGGGGCCTCCTACGAGCAGTACTTC. Filled out from reference TRBV15 and TRBJ2-7, the complete variable domain reads DAMVIQNPRYQVTQFGKPVTLSCSQTLNHNVMYWYQQKSSQAPKLLFHYYDKDFNNEADTPDNFQSRRPNTSFCFLDIRSPGLGDTAMYLCATSVGGASYEQYFGPGTRLTVT.

The J gene is TRBJ2-7, the V gene TRBV7-9; 7 nucleotides line up with TRBD1. With 6 bases clipped from V and 2 bases from J, the junction kept 10 bases outside the gene matches. CDR1 is SEHNR and CDR2 is FQNEAQ in the germline V gene (reference sequence). The CDR3 has 15 amino acids. The CDR3 DNA reads TGTGCCAGCAGTCCCAGACAGGGAGTACCCTACGAGCAGTACTTC. Amino acid sequence: CASSPRQGVPYEQYF.